The source of this T cell receptor beta chain is a study of ipilimumab plus nivolumab after autologous stem cell transplantation. About the study: A median of 8 nivolumab and roughly 5 ipilimumab doses were given. The DLBCL cohort had primary refractory and relapsed disease, with 18-month progression-free survival of about 82% and 31%.

Regarding the study as a whole: TCR repertoire, Treg phenotype and gut microbiota reportedly support more study of this approach.

Between the trimmed V and J ends, which lost 1 base and 5 bases, there was a span of 8 bases. Germline values: CDR1 MNHEY, CDR2 SMNVEV (reference sequence). The CDR3 covers 14 residues. Checkpoint therapy with ipilimumab 1 mg/kg began 14 to 28 days after transplant. Assay: immunoSEQ multiplex PCR; the TCRdb copy retains only in-frame clones and omits some. The sample has some 16,000 clones; 80% to 85% are singletons. A note on this clone: Its antigen is as yet unknown.

The gene calls are TRBV27 and TRBJ1-4; D gene uncertain. Specimen: PBMCs, collected in a trial of ipilimumab plus nivolumab as post-transplant consolidation. This sequence was found in a male donor with diffuse large B-cell lymphoma. The CDR3 coding sequence is TGTGCCAGCAGTTTATTAAGGGAGAATGAAAAACTGTTTTTT. As protein: CASSLLRENEKLFF.